This T cell receptor beta chain was sequenced for a study of type 1 regulatory T cells. At the level of the study: T-allo10 is an in vitro-generated, Tr1-enriched CD4 T cell product specific for alloantigen.

TCRdb recomputed calls from the reads with MiXCR, one row per CDR3 protein. The sample holds about 23,000 distinct CDR3 sequences, about half seen once. Notes on this clonotype: Antigen: not known.

The sample taken for sequencing was cultured T cells, either the whole culture or a sorted T cell fraction (not recorded which). This TCR was sampled from a human donor in good health.

The CDR3 bases are TGTGCCAGCAGTAATCAGGGGCGGAGCAATCAGCCCCAGCATTTT. Protein product: CASSNQGRSNQPQHF. This chain connects TRBV2 to TRBJ1-5; maybe TRBD1 (6 bases). The V gene lost 5 bases and the J gene lost 1 base, with 12 bases spanning the gap. CDR3 length: 15 residues. CDR1 and CDR2 from the germline V gene are SNHLY and FYNNEI.